One and the same sample provided the 30 T cell receptor beta chains below, sequenced in a study of blood T cell repertoires in COVID-19. Produced via immunoSEQ multiplex PCR; TCRdb's table is partial and in-frame only. The sample includes 100,000 or so clones, 91% of them seen just once. The sample comprised peripheral blood. These receptors were taken from a man in his fifties or sixties with acute or convalescent COVID-19.

The chain carries TRBV27 and TRBJ1-3; 8 bases are a match to TRBD1. Germline CDR1 reads MNHEY; CDR2 reads SMNVEV (reference sequence). The CDR3 is 15 amino acids. The J segment lost 4 bases and the V segment lost 5 bases, leaving 7 bases of the junction unmatched. This CDR3 reads CASSQGQGSGNTIYF. The CDR3 DNA follows: TGTGCCAGCAGTCAAGGACAGGGTTCCGGAAACACCATATATTTT.

V is TRBV30 and J is TRBJ2-3; 8 bases map to TRBD1. V trimming: 1 base; J trimming: 3 bases; junction bases outside the gene matches: 0. This CDR3 has 13 amino acids. Germline V gives CDR1 GTSNPN, CDR2 SVGIG (reference sequence). CDR3 residues: CAWSGQGTDTQYF. The DNA of the CDR3 is TGTGCCTGGAGTGGACAGGGGACAGATACGCAGTATTTT.

The chain links TRBV4-1 to TRBJ1-1; 7 bases map to TRBD1. Germline lookup yields CDR1 MGHRA and CDR2 YSYEKL. This CDR3 spans 15 amino acids. Trimming took 5 bases from V and 3 from J; bases not matched to a gene: 9. CDR3 in amino acids: CASSFGGGGDTEAFF. The CDR3 DNA follows: TGCGCCAGCAGCTTTGGAGGGGGCGGGGACACTGAAGCTTTCTTT.

The chain uses TRBV11-3 and TRBJ2-3; possibly TRBD2 for D (6 bases). This CDR3 has 16 residues. V lost 1 base and J lost 2, with 13 bases in between. Germline V gene sequence: CDR1 SGHNT, CDR2 YENEEA. Here the CDR3 reads CASSLAIGSYTDTQYF. CDR3 in DNA: TGTGCCAGCAGCTTAGCAATCGGGAGCTACACAGATACGCAGTATTTT.

The genes are TRBV2 and TRBJ2-7; a possible D gene is TRBD2 (5 bases). Germline CDR1 reads SNHLY; CDR2 reads FYNNEI. V was clipped by 4 bases and J by 0 bases, with 13 bases between them. There are 15 residues in the CDR3. The CDR3 region has the DNA TGTGCCAGCAGTGGGCCAGGACTCCTCTCCTACGAGCAGTACTTC. Translating gives CASSGPGLLSYEQYF.

The chain couples TRBV10-3 to TRBJ1-2; D is unresolved. The CDR3 sequence is 14 residues long. V lost 0 bases, J lost 7 bases, and 12 bases lay in between. Germline V gene sequence: CDR1 ENHRY, CDR2 SYGVKD. The CDR3 region is CAISESDGLSGYTF. CDR3 coding DNA: TGTGCCATCAGTGAGTCGGACGGACTCTCTGGCTACACCTTC.

V is TRBV9 and J is TRBJ2-7; possibly TRBD1 for D (6 bases). The CDR3 spans 15 residues. Germline CDR1 SGDLS, CDR2 YYNGEE. Trimming pared 1 base from V and 3 bases from J, leaving 14 bases between. CDR3 in DNA: TGTGCCAGCAGCGTAACAGGACAGCTGTTCTACGAGCAGTACTTC. It is translated as CASSVTGQLFYEQYF.

The rearrangement joins TRBV7-8 to TRBJ2-7, with a possible D match to TRBD1 (5 bases). The CDR3 has 16 amino acids. V was clipped by 4 bases and J by 0 bases, with 16 bases between them. Germline V gene lookup returns CDR1 SGHVS and CDR2 FQNEAQ. In DNA form, the CDR3 reads TGTGCCAGCAGCTGGGGCAGGCGGCAGAGCTCCTACGAGCAGTACTTC. This codes for CASSWGRRQSSYEQYF.

This chain links TRBV25-1 with TRBJ1-2; D ambiguous. Germline-derived CDR1 and CDR2 are MGHDK and SYGVNS. The CDR3 extends over 12 amino acids. Between the trimmed V and J ends, which lost 4 bases and 5 bases, there was a span of 8 bases. The CDR3 DNA is TGTGCCAGCAGTGCGGGAGGATATGGCTACACCTTC. This codes for CASSAGGYGYTF.

The chain carries TRBV21-1 and TRBJ1-1; the table calls TRBD1, which could not be checked here. TRBV21-1 is shown as a pseudogene. There are 11 residues in the CDR3. CDR3 residues: CASTMNTEAFF. CDR3 sequence (DNA): TGTGCCAGCACCATGAACACTGAAGCTTTCTTT.

As DNA, the CDR3 is TGTGCCAGCAGCCAAGGTGCAGGGTATTCCTATGGCTACACCTTC. Amino acid sequence: CASSQGAGYSYGYTF. The chain carries TRBV3-1 (or the pseudogene TRBV3-2) and TRBJ1-2; TRBD1 might be the D (5 bases). The CDR3 sequence is 15 residues long. The ends were cut back, 1 base at V and 4 bases at J, with 13 bases in the middle. Looked up from germline, CDR1 is LGHDT and CDR2 is YNNKEL (reference sequence).

The CDR3 region is CASQRSVRGGSSGNTIYF. The CDR3 DNA sequence: TGTGCCAGCCAACGGTCAGTAAGGGGGGGAAGCTCTGGAAACACCATATATTTT. The chain uses TRBV28 and TRBJ1-3; TRBD1 is a possible D gene (6 bases). Germline V gives CDR1 MDHEN, CDR2 SYDVKM. Trimming pared 8 bases from V and 0 bases from J, leaving 23 bases between. This CDR3 is 18 amino acids long.

The CDR3 spells CASILSRVNTEAFF. CDR3 coding DNA: TGTGCCAGCATTCTTTCCAGGGTCAACACTGAAGCTTTCTTT. The V and J genes are TRBV6-5 and TRBJ1-1, with a weak D call TRBD1 (5 bases). Trimming took 7 bases from V and 2 from J, leaving 14 bases between them. The CDR3 length is 14 residues. In germline, CDR1 is MNHEY, CDR2 SVGAGI.

The chain couples TRBV6-5 to TRBJ1-5, with 10 bases lining up with TRBD1. There are 15 residues in the CDR3. With 7 bases clipped from V and 3 bases from J, the junction kept 6 bases outside the gene matches. Germline V gene sequence: CDR1 MNHEY, CDR2 SVGAGI. CDR3: CASITDRGNNQPQHF. The CDR3 nucleotides read TGTGCCAGCATTACGGACAGGGGGAACAATCAGCCCCAGCATTTT.

This clone was observed a few times. In DNA, the CDR3 is TGTGCCAGCAGCTCGGACAGGGGCTACGGAACTAATGAAAAACTGTTTTTT. Translation: CASSSDRGYGTNEKLFF. The chain joins TRBV7-9 to TRBJ1-4; 9 nucleotides match TRBD1. The CDR3 sequence is 17 residues long. J gave up 1 base and V 4 bases, and 7 bases lay outside the gene matches. The germline V gene has CDR1 SEHNR and CDR2 FQNEAQ (reference sequence).

The rearrangement links TRBV6-5 to TRBJ2-1; D is unresolved. The CDR3 runs to 13 residues. The germline V gene encodes CDR1 MNHEY and CDR2 SVGAGI. V was shortened by 4 bases and J by 9 bases, with 13 bases between the two germline ends. For the CDR3, the DNA is TGTGCCAGCAGTTCCCCTACCTACTTTGAGCAGTTCTTC. Amino acids: CASSSPTYFEQFF.

The gene calls are TRBV2 and TRBJ1-6; the match to TRBD1 covers 7 bases. Germline values: CDR1 SNHLY, CDR2 FYNNEI. The CDR3 consists of 14 residues. Trimming cost V 6 bases and J 6 bases; bases outside gene matches: 5. CDR3 in DNA: TGTGCCAGCAGGGAGGGACAGAGTAATTCACCCCTCCACTTT. Translated, it gives CASREGQSNSPLHF.

As to this clone: A junction end diverges from the germline sequence, so it may reflect a read error. The chain links TRBV30 to TRBJ1-4; 7 bases line up with TRBD1. The germline V gene has CDR1 GTSNPN and CDR2 SVGIG (reference sequence). The length of the CDR3 is 11 residues. This CDR3 reads CAWGPRQGLGF. The DNA of the CDR3 is TGTGCCTGGGGACCTCGACAGGGTTTAGGTTTT.

This chain uses TRBV29-1 with TRBJ1-1; the D gene is possibly TRBD1 (5 bases). In germline, CDR1 is SQVTM, CDR2 ANQGSEA. Trimming pared 2 bases from V and 7 bases from J, leaving 11 bases between. The CDR3 runs 12 residues. CDR3 in amino acids: CSVERGGDEAFF. The CDR3 bases are TGCAGCGTTGAAAGGGGCGGGGATGAAGCTTTCTTT.

This clone was detected once. This chain links TRBV28 with TRBJ2-1, with D possibly TRBD2 on 6 matching bases. Germline CDR1 is MDHEN and CDR2 is SYDVKM. The CDR3 loop spans 14 amino acids. Trimming cost V 2 bases and J 13 bases, with 18 bases left between them. CDR3 sequence (DNA): TGTGCCAGCAGTTTAGGGGCGGGGAGCCGTCCACAGTTCTTC. This gives the protein CASSLGAGSRPQFF.

This chain links TRBV27 with TRBJ1-5; D gene unclear. V lost 3 bases, J lost 0 bases, and 9 bases lay in between. The CDR3 covers 15 residues. The germline V gene encodes CDR1 MNHEY and CDR2 SMNVEV (reference sequence). CDR3: CASSFAGNSNQPQHF. CDR3 nucleotides: TGTGCCAGCAGTTTTGCAGGTAATAGCAATCAGCCCCAGCATTTT.

The chain is built from TRBV5-4 and TRBJ2-1; D might be TRBD1 (6 bases). Trimming removed 2 bases from V and 5 bases from J, with 11 bases in between. The CDR3 has 14 amino acids. CDR1 is SGHNT and CDR2 is YYREEE in the germline V gene (reference sequence). CDR3 DNA: TGTGCCAGCAGCTTTAGGACAGCGGACAATGAGCAGTTCTTC. Residues: CASSFRTADNEQFF.

CDR3 protein: CASRTTRGGQASTDTQYF. The CDR3 coding sequence is TGTGCCAGCAGGACGACCCGGGGCGGACAGGCTAGCACAGATACGCAGTATTTT. V is TRBV7-9 and J is TRBJ2-3; 7 bases map to TRBD1. Germline V gene data show CDR1 as SEHNR and CDR2 as FQNEAQ (reference sequence). V was pared by 6 bases and J by 0 bases, with 15 bases of the junction left unmatched. This CDR3 contains 18 residues.

The CDR3 loop reads CASSLSGGGRANEQFF. Here the CDR3 DNA reads TGTGCCAGCAGCTTAAGTGGCGGTGGCAGGGCCAATGAGCAGTTCTTC. The chain recombines TRBV7-2 with TRBJ2-1, with D possibly matching TRBD1 (5 bases). V lost 2 bases, J lost 6 bases, and 17 bases lay in between. The germline gives CDR1 SGHTA, CDR2 FQGNSA. CDR3 length: 16 residues.

The V call is TRBV3-1 (or the pseudogene TRBV3-2), the J call TRBJ2-3, with 11 nucleotides matching TRBD2. Per the germline V gene, CDR1 is LGHDT and CDR2 is YNNKEL (reference sequence). The junction had 17 bases not matched to a gene; V was cut back by 1 base and J by 5 bases. The CDR3 is 20 amino acids. CDR3 sequence (DNA): TGTGCCAGCAGCCAAGGTAGCGGGGGGGCCCCCACACACACAGGAGATACGCAGTATTTT. It is translated as CASSQGSGGAPTHTGDTQYF.

This chain joins TRBV6-5 and TRBJ1-5; possibly TRBD1 for D (5 bases). V was cut by 2 bases and J by 9 bases, with 11 bases left in between. Looked up from germline, CDR1 is MNHEY and CDR2 is SVGAGI. This CDR3 contains 13 residues. The CDR3 nucleotides are TGTGCCAGCAGTTACGGGGGGACGGCGCCCCAGCATTTT. Translated: CASSYGGTAPQHF.

The J gene is TRBJ2-7, the V gene TRBV5-4, with TRBD1 matching over 11 bases. Germline V gives CDR1 SGHNT, CDR2 YYREEE (reference sequence). This CDR3 has 16 amino acids. The trim removed 1 base at V and 3 bases at J, leaving 6 bases unmatched. The CDR3 nucleotides read TGTGCCAGCAGCTTGCCCGGGACAGGGGGTTTCTACGAGCAGTACTTC. This codes for CASSLPGTGGFYEQYF. The full variable domain, in which reference TRBV5-4 and TRBJ2-7 provide the parts outside the CDR3, is ETGVTQSPTHLIKTRGQQVTLRCSSQSGHNTVSWYQQALGQGPQFIFQYYREEENGRGNFPPRFSGLQFPNYSSELNVNALELDDSALYLCASSLPGTGGFYEQYFGPGTRLTVT.

This chain's CDR3 is CASSQSKGPNTGELFF. In DNA, the CDR3 is TGTGCCAGCAGCCAATCGAAGGGGCCGAACACCGGGGAGCTGTTTTTT. This chain joins TRBV4-2 and TRBJ2-2; D is possibly TRBD1 (5 bases). The CDR3 is 16 residues long. V gave up 2 bases and J gave up 0 bases, with 10 bases separating them. Germline CDR1 is LGHNA and CDR2 is YNFKEQ.

The chain recombines TRBV5-1 with TRBJ2-7, with 10 bases lining up with TRBD1. V lost 0 bases, J lost 5 bases, and 11 bases stayed unmatched. The CDR3 runs 17 residues. Germline assignment: CDR1 SGHRS and CDR2 YFSETQ. The CDR3 nucleotides are TGCGCCAGCAGCTTGGTACCCCCGGGACAGGGGATCCACGAGCAGTACTTC. Amino acid sequence: CASSLVPPGQGIHEQYF.

The rearrangement joins TRBV12-5 to TRBJ2-3; 7 bases align to TRBD1. The germline V gene has CDR1 LGHNT and CDR2 FRNRAP. V lost 1 base and J lost 5; bases outside the gene matches: 6. This CDR3 has 15 amino acids. The CDR3 is CASGLARGQRDTQYF. The CDR3 DNA follows: TGTGCTAGTGGTTTGGCTAGGGGGCAACGAGATACGCAGTATTTT. Filled out from reference TRBV12-5 and TRBJ2-3, the complete variable domain reads DARVTQTPRHKVTEMGQEVTMRCQPILGHNTVFWYRQTMMQGLELLAYFRNRAPLDDSGMPKDRFSAEMPDATLATLKIQPSEPRDSAVYFCASGLARGQRDTQYFGPGTRLTVL.